This T cell receptor beta chain was found in a study of early T cells in non-severe SARS-CoV-2 infection. V was pared by 7 bases and J by 7 bases, with 15 bases between. Germline CDR1 and CDR2: SGHDT and YYEEEE. The CDR3 runs 14 residues. This clonotype has just a few counts. A single record per CDR3 protein comes from TCRdb applying MiXCR to the 5' RACE reads. The table records roughly 40,000 distinct CDR3 sequences, roughly 5% of them present only once. The source of this sequence is an adult who was a healthcare worker with PCR-confirmed SARS-CoV-2 infection or an uninfected control (not recorded which). This chain joins TRBV5-6 and TRBJ1-6; tentative D call: TRBD1 (5 bases). Sequencing was performed on whole blood. The CDR3 bases are TGTGCCAGCGGGACTCGGTCGTCGAATTCACCCCTCCACTTT. It translates to CASGTRSSNSPLHF.